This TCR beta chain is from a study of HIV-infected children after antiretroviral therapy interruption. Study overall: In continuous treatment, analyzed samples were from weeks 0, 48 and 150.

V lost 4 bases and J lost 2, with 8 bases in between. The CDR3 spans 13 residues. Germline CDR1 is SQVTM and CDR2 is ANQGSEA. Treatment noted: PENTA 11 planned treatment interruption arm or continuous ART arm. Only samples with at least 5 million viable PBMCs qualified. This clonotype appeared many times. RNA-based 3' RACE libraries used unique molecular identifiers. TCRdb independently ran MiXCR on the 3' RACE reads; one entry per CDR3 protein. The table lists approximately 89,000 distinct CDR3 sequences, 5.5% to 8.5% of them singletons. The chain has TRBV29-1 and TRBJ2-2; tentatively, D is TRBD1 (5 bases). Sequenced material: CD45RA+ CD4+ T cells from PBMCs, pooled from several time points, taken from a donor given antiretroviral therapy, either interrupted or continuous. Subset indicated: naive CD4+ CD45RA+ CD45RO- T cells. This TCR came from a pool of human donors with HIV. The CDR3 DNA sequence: TGCAGCGTTGGCACAGGCAACACCGGGGAGCTGTTTTTT. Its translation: CSVGTGNTGELFF.